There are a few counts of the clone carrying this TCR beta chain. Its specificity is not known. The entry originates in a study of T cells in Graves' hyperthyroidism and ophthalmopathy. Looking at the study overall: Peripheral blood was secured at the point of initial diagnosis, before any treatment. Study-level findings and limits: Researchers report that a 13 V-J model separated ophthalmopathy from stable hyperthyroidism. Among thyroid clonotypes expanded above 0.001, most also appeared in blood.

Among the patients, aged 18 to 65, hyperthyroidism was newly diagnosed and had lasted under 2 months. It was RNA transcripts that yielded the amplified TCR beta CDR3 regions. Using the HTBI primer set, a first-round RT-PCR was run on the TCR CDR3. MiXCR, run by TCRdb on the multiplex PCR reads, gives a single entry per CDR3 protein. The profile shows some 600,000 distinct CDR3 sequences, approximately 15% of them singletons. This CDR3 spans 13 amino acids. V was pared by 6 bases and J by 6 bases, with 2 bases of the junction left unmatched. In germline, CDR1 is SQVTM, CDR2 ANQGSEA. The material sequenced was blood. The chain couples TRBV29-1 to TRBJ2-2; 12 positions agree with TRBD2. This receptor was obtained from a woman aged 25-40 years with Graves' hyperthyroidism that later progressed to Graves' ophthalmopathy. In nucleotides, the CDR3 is TGCAGCGTACTAGCGGGAGGCTCCGGGGAGCTGTTTTTT. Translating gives CSVLAGGSGELFF.